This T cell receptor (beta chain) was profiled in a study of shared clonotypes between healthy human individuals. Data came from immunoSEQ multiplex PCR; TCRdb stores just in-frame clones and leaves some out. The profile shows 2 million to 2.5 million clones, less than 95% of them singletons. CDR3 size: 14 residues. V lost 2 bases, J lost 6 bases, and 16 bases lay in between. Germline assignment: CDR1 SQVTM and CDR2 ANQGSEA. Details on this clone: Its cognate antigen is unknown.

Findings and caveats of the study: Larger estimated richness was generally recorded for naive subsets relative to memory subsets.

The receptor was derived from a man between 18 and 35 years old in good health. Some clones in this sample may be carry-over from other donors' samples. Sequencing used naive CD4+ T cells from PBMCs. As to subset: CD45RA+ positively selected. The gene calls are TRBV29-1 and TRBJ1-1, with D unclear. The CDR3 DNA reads TGCAGCGTTGAACCCGGACCCACGAGAGCTGAAGCTTTCTTT. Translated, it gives CSVEPGPTRAEAFF.